The 28 T cell receptor beta chains below all came from one sample that was sequenced in a study of cytomegalovirus exposure and HLA in healthy donors. The PCR used 60 Vbeta and 13 Jbeta primers. Sequenced by immunoSEQ multiplex PCR; TCRdb stores in-frame clones only, minus some. The table includes about 170,000 clones, approximately 78% detected once. The sequenced sample was PBMCs. These receptors were obtained from a male donor in good health and CMV-seronegative.

This sequence joins TRBV6-4 and TRBJ1-2; 8 bases match TRBD1. Looked up from germline, CDR1 is MRHNA and CDR2 is SNTAGT. The ends lost 0 bases at V and 8 bases at J; junction bases unmatched: 8. This CDR3 contains 15 residues. The CDR3 sequence: CASSDSPGGGEGYTF. DNA of the CDR3: TGTGCCAGCAGTGACTCTCCAGGGGGCGGGGAAGGCTACACCTTC.

As for this clone: The junction departs from germline at one end; a sequencing error may be responsible. This chain uses TRBV5-4 with TRBJ2-4, with 7 bases aligning to TRBD1. CDR1 is SGHNT, CDR2 YYREEE, per germline (reference sequence). The length of the CDR3 is 13 residues. The CDR3 loop reads CASSLAETGIALF. Written as DNA, the CDR3 is TGTGCCAGCAGCTTGGCCGAGACAGGGATTGCTCTGTTC.

The J gene is TRBJ2-3, the V gene TRBV29-1; a possible D gene is TRBD2 (6 bases). The germline V gene encodes CDR1 SQVTM and CDR2 ANQGSEA. The CDR3 consists of 14 residues. V gave up 5 bases and J gave up 2 bases, with 14 bases separating them. CDR3 in DNA: TGCAGCGTTTGGGTCGGGGGTTTCACAGATACGCAGTATTTT. Translation gives CSVWVGGFTDTQYF.

The J gene is TRBJ2-4, the V gene TRBV2, with 13 bases fitting TRBD2. The CDR3 has 15 residues. Germline loops: CDR1 SNHLY, CDR2 FYNNEI. Trimming removed 6 bases from V and 6 bases from J; junction bases left unmatched: 5. The CDR3 region has the DNA TGTGCCAGCAGCAGGACTAGCGGGAGAGTAAACATTCAGTACTTC. It yields the protein CASSRTSGRVNIQYF. Full variable domain (rest looked up from reference TRBV2 and TRBJ2-4): EPEVTQTPSHQVTQMGQEVILRCVPISNHLYFYWYRQILGQKVEFLVSFYNNEISEKSEIFDDQFSVERPDGSNFTLKIRSTKLEDSAMYFCASSRTSGRVNIQYFGAGTRLSVL.

The DNA for the CDR3 is TGTGCCAGCCAGATTTATCCTTTAGCGGGGGCCCACGAGCAGTACTTC. This translates into CASQIYPLAGAHEQYF. V is TRBV2 and J is TRBJ2-7; TRBD2 aligns across 9 bases. This CDR3 spans 16 amino acids. Germline V lookup: CDR1 SNHLY, CDR2 FYNNEI. With 8 bases clipped from V and 5 bases from J, the junction kept 16 bases outside the gene matches. The whole variable domain, filled in from reference TRBV2 and TRBJ2-7, reads EPEVTQTPSHQVTQMGQEVILRCVPISNHLYFYWYRQILGQKVEFLVSFYNNEISEKSEIFDDQFSVERPDGSNFTLKIRSTKLEDSAMYFCASQIYPLAGAHEQYFGPGTRLTVT.

The chain couples TRBV6-1 to TRBJ2-7, with TRBD2 matching over 10 bases. Germline trimming cut 6 bases from V and 0 bases from J; bases unmatched to any gene: 8. This CDR3 has 16 residues. Germline V CDR1 and CDR2: MNHNS, SASEGT. CDR3 in DNA: TGTGCCAGCAGAGAACTACCTAGCGGGAGCTCCTACGAGCAGTACTTC. Protein sequence: CASRELPSGSSYEQYF.

This sequence joins TRBV7-2 and TRBJ2-3; perhaps TRBD2 as D (5 bases). Trimming removed 3 bases at V and 2 bases at J, with 12 bases between. This CDR3 has 15 residues. CDR1 is SGHTA and CDR2 is FQGNSA in the germline V gene. CDR3 sequence reads: CASSFDGIVTDTQYF. The DNA of the CDR3 is TGTGCCAGCAGCTTTGACGGGATTGTCACAGATACGCAGTATTTT.

There are a few counts of this clone. This chain's CDR3 is CAIRDRGFVNTEAFF. CDR3 DNA: TGTGCCATTCGGGACAGGGGCTTCGTGAACACTGAAGCTTTCTTT. This chain joins TRBV6-1 and TRBJ1-1; 10 bases map to TRBD1. Germline assignment: CDR1 MNHNS and CDR2 SASEGT. V was pared by 10 bases and J by 0 bases, with 8 bases of the junction left unmatched. This CDR3 contains 15 residues.

V is TRBV28 and J is TRBJ2-2; D might be TRBD2 (6 bases). Trimming stripped 2 bases from V and 0 bases from J, with 13 bases between. Germline-derived CDR1 and CDR2 are MDHEN and SYDVKM. This CDR3 is 17 amino acids long. CDR3 amino acids: CASSLRWRGANTGELFF. In nucleotides, the CDR3 is TGTGCCAGCAGTTTACGTTGGCGGGGCGCGAACACCGGGGAGCTGTTTTTT.

This sequence joins TRBV2 and TRBJ1-1, with D perhaps TRBD1 (6 bases). The length of the CDR3 is 11 residues. Germline loops: CDR1 SNHLY, CDR2 FYNNEI. The V end was cut by 9 bases, the J end by 4 bases, with 9 bases between. CDR3 sequence reads: CARGASTEAFF. The CDR3, as DNA: TGTGCCAGGGGGGCGAGCACTGAAGCTTTCTTT.

J is TRBJ1-2 and V is TRBV6-5; TRBD1 agrees at 7 bases. V shed 6 bases, J shed 4 bases, and the junction held 8 bases outside the gene matches. The CDR3 consists of 14 residues. CDR1 is MNHEY and CDR2 is SVGAGI in the germline V gene. DNA for the CDR3: TGTGCCAGCAGACCACGGGACAGATTCTATGGCTACACCTTC. Translated, it gives CASRPRDRFYGYTF.

The chain uses TRBV6-1 and TRBJ2-7, with D maybe TRBD2 (6 bases). Germline CDR1 is MNHNS and CDR2 is SASEGT. V lost 7 bases and J 0 bases, leaving 16 bases between the germline ends. The CDR3 loop spans 15 amino acids. CDR3 amino acids: CASTEQGLFSYEQYF. The CDR3 region has the DNA TGTGCCAGCACCGAACAAGGACTATTCTCCTACGAGCAGTACTTC.

The V gene is TRBV5-1, the J gene TRBJ2-5; perhaps TRBD1 as D (6 bases). The DNA end lines up better with TRBJ2-7; the J call may be wrong. In germline, CDR1 is SGHRS, CDR2 YFSETQ. The CDR3 loop spans 16 amino acids. As DNA, the CDR3 is TGCGCCAGCAGCATGGGGGCTAGGGGCCCCCCCTACGAGCAGTACTTC. It codes for CASSMGARGPPYEQYF.

The chain is built from TRBV6-4 and TRBJ2-3; 8 bases map to TRBD2. The junction had 3 bases not matched to a gene; V was cut back by 0 bases and J by 4 bases. CDR1 is MRHNA and CDR2 is SNTAGT in the germline V gene. CDR3 size: 15 residues. CDR3 DNA: TGTGCCAGCAGTGACTCGACGGGGGGGCCAGATACGCAGTATTTT. Translating gives CASSDSTGGPDTQYF.

The rearrangement joins TRBV6-1 to TRBJ2-5, with D unclear. This CDR3 comprises 12 residues. The V gene's germline CDR1 is MNHNS and CDR2 SASEGT. Trimming cost V 5 bases and J 5 bases, with 9 bases left between them. CDR3 residues: CASSSVRETQYF. DNA for the CDR3: TGTGCCAGCAGTAGCGTCCGGGAGACCCAGTACTTC.

The CDR3 DNA reads TGTGCCTGGGAAGGACAGGGATACGAAAAACTGTTTTTT. The encoded protein is CAWEGQGYEKLFF. This chain connects TRBV30 to TRBJ1-4, with TRBD1 matching 8 bases. Germline CDR1 reads GTSNPN; CDR2 reads SVGIG (reference sequence). The CDR3 covers 13 residues. Unmatched junction bases numbered 7, after V lost 5 bases and J lost 8 bases.

The rearrangement links TRBV19 to TRBJ2-1; D gene unclear. In germline, CDR1 is LNHDA, CDR2 SQIVND (reference sequence). Trimming cost V 1 base and J 0 bases, with 13 bases left between them. The CDR3 has 17 residues. The CDR3 here is CASSIGGGRSSYNEQFF. The CDR3 DNA is TGTGCCAGTAGTATAGGCGGTGGCCGGAGCTCCTACAATGAGCAGTTCTTC.

The chain carries TRBV15 and TRBJ2-5; 7 bases are shared with TRBD2. The ends lost 0 bases at V and 11 bases at J; junction bases unmatched: 6. The CDR3 runs to 13 residues. The germline gives CDR1 LNHNV, CDR2 YYDKDF (reference sequence). DNA of the CDR3: TGTGCCACCAGCAGAGATGAGGCGGGAGAGCAGTACTTC. Its translation: CATSRDEAGEQYF.

Regarding this clone: This specimen includes other DNA sequences encoding the same CDR3. This chain links TRBV6-5 with TRBJ1-4; 7 bases match TRBD1. The ends lost 6 bases at V and 4 bases at J; junction bases unmatched: 5. CDR1 and CDR2 (germline): MNHEY, SVGAGI. This CDR3 is built from 14 residues. CDR3 bases: TGTGCCAGCAGCCGACAGGGAGGTAATGAAAAACTGTTTTTT. Its protein is CASSRQGGNEKLFF.

V usage is TRBV4-2 and J usage is TRBJ2-7, with no clear D. V lost 0 bases to trimming and J lost 2 bases, with 8 bases between them. The CDR3 is 14 amino acids. Germline values: CDR1 LGHNA, CDR2 YNFKEQ. CDR3: CASSQESQTYEQYF. DNA of the CDR3: TGTGCCAGCAGCCAAGAAAGTCAGACCTACGAGCAGTACTTC.

The V gene is TRBV2, the J gene TRBJ1-1; maybe TRBD1 (6 bases). The germline V gene has CDR1 SNHLY and CDR2 FYNNEI. The CDR3 has 13 amino acids. V lost 10 bases to trimming and J lost 3 bases, with 15 bases between them. CDR3 nucleotide sequence: TGTGCCACCCAAACCACAGGGTACACTGAAGCTTTCTTT. Amino acid sequence: CATQTTGYTEAFF.

The chain couples TRBV15 to TRBJ2-5; TRBD2 agrees at 9 bases. The trim removed 8 bases at V and 2 bases at J, leaving 15 bases unmatched. The CDR3 runs 17 residues. Germline lookup yields CDR1 LNHNV and CDR2 YYDKDF (reference sequence). The CDR3 sequence: CATQNLAGHGIQETQYF. The CDR3 DNA reads TGTGCCACCCAAAACCTAGCGGGGCACGGGATTCAAGAGACCCAGTACTTC.

The chain recombines TRBV4-3 with TRBJ2-2; 9 nucleotides match TRBD1. V shed 6 bases and J 4 bases; nucleotides not matched to a gene: 9. The CDR3 loop spans 16 amino acids. Germline loops: CDR1 LGHNA, CDR2 YSLEER. The CDR3 DNA sequence: TGCGCCAGCAGTAGAGCCGGGACAGGGTTCACCGGGGAGCTGTTTTTT. Protein sequence: CASSRAGTGFTGELFF.

Only one count was recorded for this clone. The chain couples TRBV7-9 to TRBJ2-7, with 8 bases lining up with TRBD2. V dropped 5 bases and J dropped 4; count of bases not matched to a gene: 4. CDR3 size: 13 residues. Germline loops: CDR1 SEHNR, CDR2 FQNEAQ (reference sequence). The CDR3 loop is CASSLSGGYEQYF. CDR3 sequence (DNA): TGTGCCAGCAGCCTCTCGGGAGGGTACGAGCAGTACTTC. The variable domain in full, completed from reference TRBV7-9 and TRBJ2-7, reads DTGVSQNPRHKITKRGQNVTFRCDPISEHNRLYWYRQTLGQGPEFLTYFQNEAQLEKSRLLSDRFSAERPKGSFSTLEIQRTEQGDSAMYLCASSLSGGYEQYFGPGTRLTVT.

The chain links TRBV5-1 to TRBJ2-7, with 11 bases fitting TRBD1. The CDR3 contains 16 residues. The ends lost 3 bases at V and 0 bases at J; junction bases unmatched: 5. Looked up from germline, CDR1 is SGHRS and CDR2 is YFSETQ. The CDR3 DNA reads TGCGCCAGCAGCTCTCCGGACAGGGGGCTCTCCTACGAGCAGTACTTC. Protein sequence: CASSSPDRGLSYEQYF.

This clone was seen just once. The chain recombines TRBV9 with TRBJ1-1; the D is unclear. CDR3 length equals 16 residues. Germline V lookup: CDR1 SGDLS, CDR2 YYNGEE. V was clipped by 4 bases and J by 0 bases, with 16 bases between them. This CDR3 reads CASSPINPGVNTEAFF. CDR3 sequence (DNA): TGTGCCAGCAGCCCTATAAATCCCGGAGTGAACACTGAAGCTTTCTTT.

The chain is built from TRBV5-4 and TRBJ1-6, with 7 bases matching TRBD1. The CDR3 contains 15 residues. The V segment lost 4 bases and the J segment 9 bases; nucleotides outside the gene matches: 10. CDR1 and CDR2 from the germline V gene are SGHNT and YYREEE (reference sequence). This CDR3 is CASSKGADFSSPLHF. CDR3 nucleotide sequence: TGTGCCAGCAGCAAGGGGGCGGATTTTAGTTCACCCCTCCACTTT.

This clone turned up a few times. This chain joins TRBV7-2 and TRBJ2-7, with D possibly TRBD1 on 6 matching bases. The V gene's germline CDR1 is SGHTA and CDR2 FQGNSA. V gave up 4 bases and J gave up 8 bases, with 12 bases separating them. The CDR3 has 12 residues. CDR3 sequence (DNA): TGTGCCAGCAGCTCCGGAGGACAGCAGCAGTACTTC. It yields the protein CASSSGGQQQYF.